This T cell receptor beta chain was sequenced for a study of OX40 agonist ivuxolimab in advanced cancers. Using immunoSEQ multiplex PCR, the repertoire was profiled, and TCRdb retains in-frame clones only, with some absent. The sample contains about 55,000 clones, about 90% of which appear only once. The CDR3 runs to 15 residues. Germline V gene lookup returns CDR1 SGHNT and CDR2 YYREEE (reference sequence). The trim removed 0 bases at V and 8 bases at J, leaving 8 bases unmatched. This clone was counted between two and nine times. Sample: CD4+ or CD8+ T cells sorted from blood, taken in a trial of the OX40 agonist ivuxolimab. This TCR came from an adult with an advanced solid tumor such as melanoma, head and neck, liver or kidney cancer. The V call is TRBV5-4, the J call TRBJ2-5, with 9 bases matching TRBD1. The CDR3 is CASSLGGQGGRTQYF. The CDR3 DNA reads as TGTGCCAGCAGCTTGGGGGGACAGGGAGGACGAACCCAGTACTTC. Full variable domain (rest looked up from reference TRBV5-4 and TRBJ2-5): ETGVTQSPTHLIKTRGQQVTLRCSSQSGHNTVSWYQQALGQGPQFIFQYYREEENGRGNFPPRFSGLQFPNYSSELNVNALELDDSALYLCASSLGGQGGRTQYFGPGTRLLVL.